This T cell receptor (beta chain) was retrieved from a study of CD4 T cells in relation to SARS-CoV-2 and coronaviruses. Whole-study context: Convalescent donors were aged 21 to 72, with median approximately 36 years.

Some clones are missing from TCRdb's copy, which holds only in-frame ones; the method was immunoSEQ multiplex PCR. The table lists 35,000 to 40,000 clones, over 70% of them singletons. Concerning this clone: Its antigen is currently unknown.

Germline CDR1 reads GTSNPN; CDR2 reads SVGIG (reference sequence). With 0 bases removed from V and 5 bases from J, the gap between germline ends came to 8 bases. The CDR3 sequence is 13 residues long. The receptor's source is an adult with COVID-19. The chain employs TRBV30 and TRBJ2-1; D remains ambiguous. Sequencing was done on a sample of memory CD4+ T cells from PBMCs, cultured in vitro. CDR3 bases: TGTGCCTGGAGTGTAGGGTCAAACAATGAGCAGTTCTTC. This gives the protein CAWSVGSNNEQFF. Drawing the rest from reference TRBV30 and TRBJ2-1, the complete variable domain is SQTIHQWPATLVQPVGSPLSLECTVEGTSNPNLYWYRQAAGRGLQLLFYSVGIGQISSEVPQNLSASRPQDRQFILSSKKLLLSDSGFYLCAWSVGSNNEQFFGPGTRLTVL.